This T cell receptor beta chain was observed in a study of blood T cell repertoires in COVID-19. This table comes from immunoSEQ multiplex PCR, and its TCRdb copy is limited to in-frame clones, with some not included. The repertoire consists of approximately 230,000 clones, with around 80% occurring once and the leading ten covering around 3.6%. The germline V gene encodes CDR1 LNHDA and CDR2 SQIVND (reference sequence). Trimming took 3 bases from V and 1 from J, leaving 12 bases between them. CDR3 length: 15 residues. Sequencing was performed on peripheral blood. The sequence was obtained from a woman aged 40 to 50 with active or convalescent COVID-19. The chain couples TRBV19 to TRBJ1-2; D is perhaps TRBD1 (6 bases). This chain's CDR3 is CASSIQGPGNYGYTF. CDR3 coding DNA: TGTGCCAGTAGTATTCAGGGGCCGGGTAACTATGGCTACACCTTC.